The entry below gives a single TCR beta chain sequence along with its context. Some clones are missing from TCRdb's copy, which holds only in-frame ones; the method was immunoSEQ multiplex PCR. The sample has about 120,000 clones; over 85% are singletons. This specimen comes from a study of blood T cell repertoires in COVID-19. Study-level information: Sources were T cells, B-cell-depleted T cells, or PBMCs; the material itself was cDNA or gDNA.

The CDR3 has 15 amino acids. In germline, CDR1 is MNHEY, CDR2 SMNVEV (reference sequence). The ends lost 6 bases at V and 4 bases at J; junction bases unmatched: 11. The receptor comes from a man over 45 with active COVID-19. Material for sequencing was peripheral blood. The rearrangement joins TRBV27 to TRBJ1-2, with TRBD1 matching 7 bases. CDR3 coding DNA: TGTGCCAGCAGATCACGGCCGACAGGGTCCTATGGCTACACCTTC. This encodes CASRSRPTGSYGYTF.